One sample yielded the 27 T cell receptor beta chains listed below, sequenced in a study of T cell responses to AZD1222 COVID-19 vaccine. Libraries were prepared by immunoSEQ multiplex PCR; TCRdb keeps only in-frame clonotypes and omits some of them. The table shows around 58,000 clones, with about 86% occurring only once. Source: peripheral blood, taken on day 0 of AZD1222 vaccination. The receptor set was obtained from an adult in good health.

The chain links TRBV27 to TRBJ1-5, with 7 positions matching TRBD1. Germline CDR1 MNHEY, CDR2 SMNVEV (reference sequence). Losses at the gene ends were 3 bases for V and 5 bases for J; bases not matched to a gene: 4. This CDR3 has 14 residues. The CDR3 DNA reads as TGTGCCAGCAGTTTTACAGGGGTGGATCAGCCCCAGCATTTT. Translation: CASSFTGVDQPQHF.

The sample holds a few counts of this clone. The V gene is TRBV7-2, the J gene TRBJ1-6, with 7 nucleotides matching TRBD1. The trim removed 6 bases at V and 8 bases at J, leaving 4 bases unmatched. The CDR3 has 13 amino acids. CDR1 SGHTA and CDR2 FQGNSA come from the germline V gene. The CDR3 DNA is TGTGCCAGCAGAAGGGGGCAGGATTCACCCCTCCACTTT. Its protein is CASRRGQDSPLHF.

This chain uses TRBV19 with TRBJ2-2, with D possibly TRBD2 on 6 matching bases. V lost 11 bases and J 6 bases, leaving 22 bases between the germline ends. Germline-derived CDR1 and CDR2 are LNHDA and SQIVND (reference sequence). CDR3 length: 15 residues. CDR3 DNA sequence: TGTGCCCTCCCACCCCCCAGCGGGTCCCCCGGGGAGCTGTTTTTT. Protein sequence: CALPPPSGSPGELFF.

The CDR3 reads CASSRGRAGGTKGQYF. The CDR3 DNA sequence: TGTGCCAGCAGCCGGGGGAGGGCTGGGGGCACCAAGGGGCAGTACTTC. The chain has TRBV3-1 (or the pseudogene TRBV3-2) and TRBJ2-7; D is perhaps TRBD2 (7 bases). CDR1 and CDR2 (germline): LGHDT, YNNKEL (reference sequence). The CDR3 extends over 16 amino acids. V was pared by 4 bases and J by 9 bases, with 25 bases between.

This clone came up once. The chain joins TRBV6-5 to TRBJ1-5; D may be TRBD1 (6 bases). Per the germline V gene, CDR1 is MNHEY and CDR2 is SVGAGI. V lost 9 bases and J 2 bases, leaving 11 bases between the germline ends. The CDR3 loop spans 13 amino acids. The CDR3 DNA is TGTGCCAGTTGGTCAGGGGGCAATCAGCCCCAGCATTTT. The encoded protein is CASWSGGNQPQHF.

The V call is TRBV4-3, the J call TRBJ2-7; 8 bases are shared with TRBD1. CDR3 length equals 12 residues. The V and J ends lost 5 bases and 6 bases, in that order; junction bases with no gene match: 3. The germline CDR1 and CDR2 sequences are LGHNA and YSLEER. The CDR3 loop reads CASSKDRAEQYF. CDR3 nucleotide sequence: TGCGCCAGCAGCAAGGACAGGGCCGAGCAGTACTTC.

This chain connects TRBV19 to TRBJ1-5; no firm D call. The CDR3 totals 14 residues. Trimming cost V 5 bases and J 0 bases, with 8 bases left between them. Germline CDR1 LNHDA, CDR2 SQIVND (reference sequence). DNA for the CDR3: TGTGCCAGTAGTCTGACACCTAGCAATCAGCCCCAGCATTTT. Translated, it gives CASSLTPSNQPQHF.

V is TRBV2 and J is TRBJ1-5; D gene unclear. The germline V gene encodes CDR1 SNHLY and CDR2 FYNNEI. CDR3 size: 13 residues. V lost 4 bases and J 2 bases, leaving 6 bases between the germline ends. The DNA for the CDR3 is TGTGCCAGCAGTGTTGACGGCAATCAGCCCCAGCATTTT. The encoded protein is CASSVDGNQPQHF.

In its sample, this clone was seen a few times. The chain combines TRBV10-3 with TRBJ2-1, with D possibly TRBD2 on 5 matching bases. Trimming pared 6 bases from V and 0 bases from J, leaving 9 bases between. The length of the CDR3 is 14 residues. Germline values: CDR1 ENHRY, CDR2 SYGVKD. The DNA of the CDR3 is TGTGCCATCAGCCAGCGGAGCTCCTACAATGAGCAGTTCTTC. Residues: CAISQRSSYNEQFF.

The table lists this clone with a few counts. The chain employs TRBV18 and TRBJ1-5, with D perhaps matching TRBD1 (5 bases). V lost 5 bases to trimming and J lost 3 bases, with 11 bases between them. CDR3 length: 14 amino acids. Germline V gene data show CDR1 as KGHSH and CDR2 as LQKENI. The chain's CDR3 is CASSGGVDNQPQHF. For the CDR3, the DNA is TGTGCCAGCTCAGGGGGAGTGGACAATCAGCCCCAGCATTTT. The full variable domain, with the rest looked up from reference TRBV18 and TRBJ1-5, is NAGVMQNPRHLVRRRGQEARLRCSPMKGHSHVYWYRQLPEEGLKFMVYLQKENIIDESGMPKERFSAEFPKEGPSILRIQQVVRGDSAAYFCASSGGVDNQPQHFGDGTRLSIL.

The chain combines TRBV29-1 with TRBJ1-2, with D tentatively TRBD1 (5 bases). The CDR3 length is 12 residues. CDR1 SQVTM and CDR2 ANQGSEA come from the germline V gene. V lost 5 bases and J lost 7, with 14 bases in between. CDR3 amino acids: CSVQGGVFGYTF. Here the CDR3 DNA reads TGCAGCGTTCAGGGAGGAGTTTTTGGCTACACCTTC.

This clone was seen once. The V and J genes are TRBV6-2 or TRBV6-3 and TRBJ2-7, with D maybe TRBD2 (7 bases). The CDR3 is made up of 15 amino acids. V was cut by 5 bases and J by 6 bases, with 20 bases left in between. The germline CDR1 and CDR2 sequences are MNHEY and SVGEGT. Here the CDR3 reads CASSGGEQGFGEQYF. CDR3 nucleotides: TGTGCCAGCAGTGGGGGGGAACAGGGATTCGGCGAGCAGTACTTC.

The CDR3 spells CASSSLGDTQEGRPQHF. The CDR3 bases are TGTGCCAGCAGCTCTTTGGGGGACACCCAAGAGGGTAGACCCCAGCATTTT. The gene calls are TRBV7-9 and TRBJ1-5, with a tentative D call TRBD1 (6 bases). The CDR3 consists of 17 residues. V shed 4 bases and J shed 10 bases, with 26 bases lying between them. The germline CDR1 and CDR2 sequences are SEHNR and FQNEAQ (reference sequence).

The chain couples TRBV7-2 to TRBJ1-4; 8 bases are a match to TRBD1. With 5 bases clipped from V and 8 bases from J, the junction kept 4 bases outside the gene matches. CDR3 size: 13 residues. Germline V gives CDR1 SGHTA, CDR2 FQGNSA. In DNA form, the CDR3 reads TGTGCCAGCAGCCGGGACAGGAACGAAAAACTGTTTTTT. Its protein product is CASSRDRNEKLFF.

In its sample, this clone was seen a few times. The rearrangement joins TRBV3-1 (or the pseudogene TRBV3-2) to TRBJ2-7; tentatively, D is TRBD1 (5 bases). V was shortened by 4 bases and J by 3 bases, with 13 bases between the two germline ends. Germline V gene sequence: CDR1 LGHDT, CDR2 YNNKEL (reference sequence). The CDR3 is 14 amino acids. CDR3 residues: CASSPRQGFYEQYF. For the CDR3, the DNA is TGTGCCAGCAGCCCCCGCCAGGGATTCTACGAGCAGTACTTC.

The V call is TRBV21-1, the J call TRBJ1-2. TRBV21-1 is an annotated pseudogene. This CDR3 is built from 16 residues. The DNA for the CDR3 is TGTGCCAGCAGCAAAAGGGAGAGGGGTGGGGGCTATGGCTACACCTTC. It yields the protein CASSKRERGGGYGYTF.

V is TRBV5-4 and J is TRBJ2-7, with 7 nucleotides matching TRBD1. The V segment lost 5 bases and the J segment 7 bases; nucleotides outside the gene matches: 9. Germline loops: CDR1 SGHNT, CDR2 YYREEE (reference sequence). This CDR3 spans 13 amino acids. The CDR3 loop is CASRRDSRWEQYF. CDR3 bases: TGTGCCAGCAGACGGGACAGCAGGTGGGAGCAGTACTTC.

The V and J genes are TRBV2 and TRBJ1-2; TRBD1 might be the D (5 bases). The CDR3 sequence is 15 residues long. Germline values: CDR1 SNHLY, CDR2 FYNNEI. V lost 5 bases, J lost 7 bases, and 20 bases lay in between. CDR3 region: CASSPNLDRSTGYTF. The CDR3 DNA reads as TGTGCCAGCAGTCCGAATCTAGACAGAAGTACTGGCTACACCTTC.

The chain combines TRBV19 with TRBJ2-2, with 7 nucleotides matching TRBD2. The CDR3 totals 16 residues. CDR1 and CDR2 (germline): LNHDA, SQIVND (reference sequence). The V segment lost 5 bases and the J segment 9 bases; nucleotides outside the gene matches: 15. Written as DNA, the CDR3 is TGTGCCAGTAGTCCGCCCGGGACTACCTTTAGTTGGGAGCTGTTTTTT. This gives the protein CASSPPGTTFSWELFF. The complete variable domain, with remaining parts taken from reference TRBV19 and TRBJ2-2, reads DGGITQSPKYLFRKEGQNVTLSCEQNLNHDAMYWYRQDPGQGLRLIYYSQIVNDFQKGDIAEGYSVSREKKESFPLTVTSAQKNPTAFYLCASSPPGTTFSWELFFGEGSRLTVL.

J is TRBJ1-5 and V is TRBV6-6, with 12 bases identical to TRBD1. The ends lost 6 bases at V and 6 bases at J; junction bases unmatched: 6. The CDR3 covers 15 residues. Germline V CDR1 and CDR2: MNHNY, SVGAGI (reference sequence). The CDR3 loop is CASRPGQGAVQPQHF. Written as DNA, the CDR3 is TGTGCCAGCAGGCCGGGACAGGGGGCAGTTCAGCCCCAGCATTTT.

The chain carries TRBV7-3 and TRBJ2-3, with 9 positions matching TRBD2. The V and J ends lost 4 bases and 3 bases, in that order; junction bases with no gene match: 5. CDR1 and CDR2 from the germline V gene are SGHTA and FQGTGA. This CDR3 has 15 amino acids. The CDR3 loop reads CASSSGLATTDTQYF. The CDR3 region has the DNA TGTGCCAGCAGCTCAGGACTAGCGACGACAGATACGCAGTATTTT.

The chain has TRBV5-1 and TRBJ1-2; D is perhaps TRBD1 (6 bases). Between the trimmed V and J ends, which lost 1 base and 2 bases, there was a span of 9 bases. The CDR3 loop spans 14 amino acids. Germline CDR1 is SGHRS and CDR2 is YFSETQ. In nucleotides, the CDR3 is TGCGCCAGCAGCTTGAGGGGGGTGAACTATGGCTACACCTTC. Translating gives CASSLRGVNYGYTF.

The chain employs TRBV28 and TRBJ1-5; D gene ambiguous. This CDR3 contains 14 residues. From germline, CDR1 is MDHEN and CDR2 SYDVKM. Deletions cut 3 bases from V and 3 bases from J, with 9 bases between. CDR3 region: CASSLTANNQPQHF. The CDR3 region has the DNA TGTGCCAGCAGTTTGACCGCTAACAATCAGCCCCAGCATTTT.

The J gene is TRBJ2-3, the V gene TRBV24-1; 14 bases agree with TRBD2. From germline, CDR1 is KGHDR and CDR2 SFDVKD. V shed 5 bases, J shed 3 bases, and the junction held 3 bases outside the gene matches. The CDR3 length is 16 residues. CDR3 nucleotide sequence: TGTGCCACCAGTGGGAGGACTAGCGGGGGGACAGATACGCAGTATTTT. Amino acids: CATSGRTSGGTDTQYF.

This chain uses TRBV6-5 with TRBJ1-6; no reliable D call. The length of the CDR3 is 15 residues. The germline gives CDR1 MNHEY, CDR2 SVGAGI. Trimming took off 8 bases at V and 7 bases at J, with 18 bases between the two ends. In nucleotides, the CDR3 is TGTGCCAGCGTCTTCGACATGCAGATAAATTCACCCCTCCACTTT. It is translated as CASVFDMQINSPLHF.

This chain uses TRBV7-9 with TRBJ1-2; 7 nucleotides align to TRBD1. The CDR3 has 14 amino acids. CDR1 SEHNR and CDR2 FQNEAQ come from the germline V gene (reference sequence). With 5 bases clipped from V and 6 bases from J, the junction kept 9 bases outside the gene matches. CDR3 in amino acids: CASSVLRGADGYTF. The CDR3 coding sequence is TGTGCCAGCAGCGTTCTCAGGGGGGCGGATGGCTACACCTTC.

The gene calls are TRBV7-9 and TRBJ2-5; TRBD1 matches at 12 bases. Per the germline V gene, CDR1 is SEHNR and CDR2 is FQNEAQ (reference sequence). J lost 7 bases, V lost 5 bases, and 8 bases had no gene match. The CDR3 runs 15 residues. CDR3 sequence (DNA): TGTGCCAGCAGCCCCGGGACAGGGGGCCTTGTGACCCAGTACTTC. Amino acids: CASSPGTGGLVTQYF. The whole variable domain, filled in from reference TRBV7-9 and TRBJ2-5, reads DTGVSQNPRHKITKRGQNVTFRCDPISEHNRLYWYRQTLGQGPEFLTYFQNEAQLEKSRLLSDRFSAERPKGSFSTLEIQRTEQGDSAMYLCASSPGTGGLVTQYFGPGTRLLVL.